This is a list of T cell receptor beta chains from one sample in a study of T cell repertoires in cytomegalovirus infection. Each CDR3 protein is one row after TCRdb ran MiXCR on the reads. The table lists hundreds of thousands of distinct CDR3 sequences, around 31% of them singletons. For these TCRs, the target antigens are not known. The sample consisted of cultured PBMCs, taken from culture after CMV antigen stimulation. Receptors were obtained from a human donor in good health (CMV status not recorded). Some clones in this sample may be carry-over from other donors' samples. Each CDR3 is given with its conserved first and last residue. The D gene is left open where the match is weak. Some rows mark clone size as missing; the rest say once, few, many or name a class of expanded clone.

-	-	TRBJ1-5	TRBV7-2	CASSSQAGTGQPQHF	TGTGCCAGCAGTTCCCAGGCAGGGACCGGTCAGCCCCAGCATTTT
-	-	TRBJ1-1	TRBV19	CASSNRETPMNTEAFF	TGTGCCAGTAGTAACCGGGAGACCCCAATGAACACTGAAGCTTTCTTT
-	few	TRBJ1-2	TRBV19	CATYPGPNYGYTF	TGTGCCACTTACCCCGGGCCGAACTATGGCTACACCTTC
-	-	TRBJ2-1	TRBV18	CASSPGSKRSYNEQFF	TGTGCCAGCTCACCAGGGTCCAAGCGATCCTACAATGAGCAGTTCTTC
TRBD2	-	TRBJ2-7	TRBV6-2/TRBV6-3	CASRRLAGSYEQYF	TGTGCCAGCAGGCGACTAGCGGGAAGCTACGAGCAGTACTTC
TRBD1	few	TRBJ2-7	TRBV7-9	CASSPRGTGKNEQYF	TGTGCCAGCAGCCCTAGGGGGACAGGGAAGAACGAGCAGTACTTC
-	-	TRBJ1-2	TRBV5-1	CASSRGIANYGYTF	TGCGCCAGCAGCCGGGGGATAGCTAACTATGGCTACACCTTC
TRBD1	few	TRBJ2-7	TRBV7-6	CASSSQDRGVWGEQYF	TGTGCCAGCAGCTCCCAGGACAGGGGGGTGTGGGGAGAGCAGTACTTC
-	few	TRBJ1-2	TRBV12-3/TRBV12-4	CASSLAPDHGYTF	TGTGCCAGCAGTTTGGCGCCAGACCATGGCTACACCTTC
-	-	TRBJ2-5	TRBV7-9	CASLRLPGAWGTETQYF	TGTGCCAGCCTACGACTTCCGGGGGCATGGGGGACGGAGACCCAGTACTTC
-	few	TRBJ1-1	TRBV7-2	CASSLVGTTNTEAFF	TGTGCCAGCAGCTTAGTAGGGACGACGAACACTGAAGCTTTCTTT
-	-	TRBJ2-5	TRBV6-2/TRBV6-3	CASSYSGNNPGYQETQYF	TGTGCCAGCAGTTATTCCGGGAACAACCCGGGGTACCAAGAGACCCAGTACTTC
TRBD1	-	TRBJ2-5	TRBV6-6	CASLKTGDIQETQYF	TGTGCCAGCCTAAAAACAGGGGACATTCAAGAGACCCAGTACTTC
-	-	TRBJ1-2	TRBV19	CASSIGQIYTF	TGTGCCAGTAGTATCGGACAGATCTACACCTTC
TRBD2	once	TRBJ2-1	TRBV12-3/TRBV12-4	CASSRIRGGGLYNEQFF	TGTGCCAGCAGCCGGATTCGCGGGGGGGGACTCTACAATGAGCAGTTCTTC
TRBD2	-	TRBJ2-1	TRBV12-3/TRBV12-4	CASSGLAFFGEQFF	TGTGCCAGCAGTGGACTAGCATTTTTTGGTGAGCAGTTCTTC
-	-	TRBJ2-1	TRBV18	CASSRMGSYNEQFF	TGTGCCAGCTCGAGGATGGGCTCCTACAATGAGCAGTTCTTC
-	-	TRBJ1-3	TRBV4-1	CASSQGPGRFGNTIYF	TGCGCCAGCAGCCAAGGGCCCGGACGGTTTGGAAACACCATATATTTT
TRBD1	many	TRBJ1-4	TRBV29-1	CSVEEVGQQGEKLFF	TGCAGCGTTGAAGAAGTGGGACAGCAAGGTGAAAAACTGTTTTTT
-	many	TRBJ2-5	TRBV7-2	CASSWGGETQYF	TGTGCCAGCAGCTGGGGTGGTGAGACCCAGTACTTC
-	few	TRBJ2-3	TRBV15	CATSRVTFSAGDTQYF	TGTGCCACCAGCAGAGTGACTTTTAGCGCCGGAGATACGCAGTATTTT
-	few	TRBJ2-3	TRBV11-2	CASSLGGITDTQYF	TGTGCCAGCAGCTTAGGAGGAATCACAGATACGCAGTATTTT
-	few	TRBJ2-7	TRBV4-2	CASSQVDGSWYEQYF	TGTGCCAGCAGCCAAGTCGACGGGAGTTGGTACGAGCAGTACTTC
TRBD1	-	TRBJ2-3	TRBV28	CASSFRQGAGTDTQYF	TGTGCCAGCAGTTTTAGGCAGGGGGCAGGCACAGATACGCAGTATTTT
TRBD2	-	TRBJ2-7	TRBV7-2	CASSFASGNYEQYF	TGTGCCAGCAGCTTTGCTAGCGGAAACTACGAGCAGTACTTC
TRBD2	-	TRBJ2-3	TRBV2	CASVVGLAGADTQYF	TGTGCCAGCGTCGTGGGTCTAGCGGGCGCAGATACGCAGTATTTT
-	many	TRBJ2-1	TRBV7-2	CASSLAQGYEQFF	TGTGCCAGCAGCTTAGCACAGGGTTATGAGCAGTTCTTC
-	-	TRBJ2-3	TRBV20-1	CSATMGTDTQYF	TGCAGTGCTACAATGGGCACAGATACGCAGTATTTT
-	many	TRBJ1-5	TRBV27	CASSAGRGGDQPQHF	TGTGCCAGCAGCGCGGGGCGGGGAGGGGATCAGCCCCAGCATTTT
TRBD1	-	TRBJ2-2	TRBV7-2	CASSPDREGTGELFF	TGTGCCAGCAGCCCGGACAGGGAAGGCACCGGGGAGCTGTTTTTT
-	-	TRBJ1-1	TRBV7-2	CASFPPTAFTEAFF	TGTGCCAGCTTTCCCCCCACAGCCTTCACTGAAGCTTTCTTT
TRBD2	many	TRBJ2-3	TRBV7-8	CASSLRLAGYTDTQYF	TGTGCCAGCAGCTTAAGGCTAGCGGGATACACAGATACGCAGTATTTT
-	-	TRBJ2-2	TRBV4-1	CASSPQGGGRTHGELFF	TGCGCCAGCAGCCCCCAGGGGGGGGGCCGGACCCACGGGGAGCTGTTTTTT
-	many	TRBJ1-1	TRBV7-8	CASSLSRSTEAFF	TGTGCCAGCAGCTTAAGTCGATCTACTGAAGCTTTCTTT
TRBD2	-	TRBJ2-5	TRBV12-3/TRBV12-4	CASSLPASGGLGGTQYF	TGTGCCAGCAGTTTACCGGCTAGCGGGGGGTTAGGGGGGACCCAGTACTTC
-	many	TRBJ1-5	TRBV7-2	CASSLGGANQPQHF	TGTGCCAGCAGCTTAGGGGGAGCGAATCAGCCCCAGCATTTT
-	-	TRBJ1-4	TRBV7-9	CASSLRVAGSDEKLFF	TGTGCCAGCAGCTTGCGAGTCGCCGGGAGTGATGAAAAACTGTTTTTT
-	-	TRBJ1-2	TRBV4-3	CASSQVVGTDYGYTF	TGCGCCAGCAGCCAAGTGGTGGGGACCGACTATGGCTACACCTTC
-	few	TRBJ2-7	TRBV12-3/TRBV12-4	CASSFSTSFSYEQYF	TGTGCCAGCAGTTTCTCGACTAGTTTCTCCTACGAGCAGTACTTC
-	-	TRBJ1-1	TRBV10-3	CAIRSTAQNTEAFF	TGTGCCATCAGATCGACAGCCCAGAACACTGAAGCTTTCTTT
TRBD1	few	TRBJ1-4	TRBV2	CASRGSPRDRGEKLFF	TGTGCCAGCAGGGGTAGCCCCCGGGACAGGGGTGAAAAACTGTTTTTT